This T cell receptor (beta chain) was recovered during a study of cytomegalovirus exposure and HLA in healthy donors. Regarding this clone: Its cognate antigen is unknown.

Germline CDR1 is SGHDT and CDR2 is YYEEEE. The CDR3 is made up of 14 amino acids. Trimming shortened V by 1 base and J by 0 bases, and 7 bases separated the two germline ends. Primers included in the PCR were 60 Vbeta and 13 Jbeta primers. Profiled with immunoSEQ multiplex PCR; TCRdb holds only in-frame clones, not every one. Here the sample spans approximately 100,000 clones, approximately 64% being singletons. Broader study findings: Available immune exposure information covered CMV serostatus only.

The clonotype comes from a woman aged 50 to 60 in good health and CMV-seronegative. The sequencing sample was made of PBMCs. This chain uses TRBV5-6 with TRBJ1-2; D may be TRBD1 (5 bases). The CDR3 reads CASSLQGANYGYTF. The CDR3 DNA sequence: TGTGCCAGCAGCTTGCAGGGCGCTAACTATGGCTACACCTTC.